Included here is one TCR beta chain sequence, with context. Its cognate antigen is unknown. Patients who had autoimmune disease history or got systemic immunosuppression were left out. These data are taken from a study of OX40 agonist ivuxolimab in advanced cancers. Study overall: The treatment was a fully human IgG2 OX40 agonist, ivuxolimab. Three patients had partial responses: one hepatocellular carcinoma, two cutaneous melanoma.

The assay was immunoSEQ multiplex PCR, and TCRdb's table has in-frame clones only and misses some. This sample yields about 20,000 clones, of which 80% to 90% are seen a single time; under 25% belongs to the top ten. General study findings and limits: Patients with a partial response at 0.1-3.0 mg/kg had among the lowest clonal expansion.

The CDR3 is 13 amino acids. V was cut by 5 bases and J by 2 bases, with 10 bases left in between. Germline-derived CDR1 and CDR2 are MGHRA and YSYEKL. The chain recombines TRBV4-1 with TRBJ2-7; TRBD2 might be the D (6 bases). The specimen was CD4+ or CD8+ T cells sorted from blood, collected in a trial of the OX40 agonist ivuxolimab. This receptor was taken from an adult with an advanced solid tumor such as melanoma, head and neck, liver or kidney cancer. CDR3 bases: TGCGCCAGCAGCGCAGGGAGGCCCTACGAGCAGTACTTC. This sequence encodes CASSAGRPYEQYF.